Sequencing of this T cell receptor (beta chain) was carried out in a study of shared clonotypes between healthy human individuals. At the level of the study: The cohort comprised two women and a few men. Their ages spanned 18 to 49 years.

This CDR3 spans 16 amino acids. The germline V gene has CDR1 SGHAT and CDR2 FQNNGV. V was pared by 0 bases and J by 6 bases, with 15 bases between. This clone was seen once. Produced via immunoSEQ multiplex PCR; TCRdb's table is partial and in-frame only. Among some 2,100,000 clones listed, almost 96% were seen once. This chain uses TRBV11-2 with TRBJ2-1; D is perhaps TRBD1 (5 bases). Sequencing was performed on naive CD4+ T cells sorted from blood. Subset in this sample: CD45RA+ positively selected. This sequence was found in a young man in good health. As DNA, the CDR3 is TGTGCCAGCAGCTTAGATGGTTGGGGCCTAAGCAATGAGCAGTTCTTC. Its translation is CASSLDGWGLSNEQFF.